The text below deals with one TCR beta chain. These data originate in a study of blood T cell repertoires in COVID-19. Background on the study: The United States, Italy and Spain were the sources of the acute and convalescent COVID-19 samples. PBMCs, B-cell-depleted T cells, or T cells provided the cDNA or gDNA that made up the material.

TCRdb keeps only in-frame clones here, not all; method: immunoSEQ multiplex PCR. This table has roughly 190,000 clones, around nine tenths appearing once. The source is a man between 18 and 35 years old with active or convalescent COVID-19. Input material: peripheral blood.

The CDR3 region is CAWSGRAGNTEAFF. Here the CDR3 DNA reads TGTGCCTGGAGTGGAAGGGCGGGAAACACTGAAGCTTTCTTT. This chain links TRBV30 with TRBJ1-1; D unresolved. Trimming removed 1 base from V and 2 bases from J, with 11 bases in between. This CDR3 is built from 14 residues. Germline CDR1 reads GTSNPN; CDR2 reads SVGIG (reference sequence).